Listed below are T cell receptor beta chains from one sample, sequenced in a study of vaccination and CD4 T cells after COVID-19. TCRdb passed the PCR reads through MiXCR, listing each CDR3 protein once. Of 12,000 or so distinct CDR3 sequences detected, 40% to 60% appear once; the ten largest clones hold approximately 15%. Antigen specificity for these receptors is unknown. Sequences were obtained from CD4+ T cells from blood, cultured in vitro. The origin of the receptors is a human donor who had recovered from COVID-19. The CDR3 runs from the conserved cysteine through the conserved F or W. A D gene is named only where the DNA matches it firmly. Clone size, where shown, is once, few, many, or a class for clones that have expanded.

D gene	V gene	J gene	clone size	CDR3 DNA	CDR3 protein
NA	TRBV27	TRBJ2-7	once	TGTGCCAGCAGGCTGGGGCCGCAGGCGGGCGAGCAGTACTTC	CASRLGPQAGEQYF
TRBD2	TRBV27	TRBJ2-3	NA	TGTGCCAGCAGCCCCATCGGACTAGCGGGAGGCCCCGAGCCAGATACGCAGTATTTT	CASSPIGLAGGPEPDTQYF
NA	TRBV19	TRBJ1-2	once	TGTGCCAGTAAAACCGGGCCCGGGAACTATGGCTACACCTTC	CASKTGPGNYGYTF
NA	TRBV7-2	TRBJ1-1	NA	TGTGCCAGCAGCTTAGCGGGGAGGGTCGGAGCTTTCTTT	CASSLAGRVGAFF
NA	TRBV15	TRBJ2-5	NA	TGTGCCACCAGCAGAGATCTTAGACCTGAAGAGACCCAGTACTTC	CATSRDLRPEETQYF
NA	TRBV20-1	TRBJ1-1	NA	TGCAGTGCTAGAGAGGGATCGGGGGGCACTGAAGCTTTCTTT	CSAREGSGGTEAFF
TRBD1	TRBV19	TRBJ1-5	NA	TGTGCCAGTAAAGAAGGACAGGTCCGCAATCAGCCCCAGCATTTT	CASKEGQVRNQPQHF
NA	TRBV6-2/TRBV6-3	TRBJ1-5	NA	TGTGCCAGCAGTCGGACCTCGGAGGACCAGCCCCAGCATTTT	CASSRTSEDQPQHF
NA	TRBV7-7	TRBJ2-1	NA	TGTGCTAGCAGCTTAGAACGGGGTCATGAGCAGTTCTTC	CASSLERGHEQFF
NA	TRBV6-2/TRBV6-3	TRBJ1-1	few	TGTGCCAGCAGTTACCGGAACACTGAAGCTTTCTTT	CASSYRNTEAFF
NA	TRBV29-1	TRBJ1-2	NA	TGCAGCGTTGTTGATCGCTGGTCCGGCTATGGCTACACCTTC	CSVVDRWSGYGYTF
TRBD1	TRBV20-1	TRBJ1-1	NA	TGCAGTGCCATAGACAGGGGGCGCCCTGAAGCTTTCTTT	CSAIDRGRPEAFF
NA	TRBV9	TRBJ1-1	medium-sized	TGTGCCAGCAGCCCACGGGCCGAGGGGACTGAAGCTTTCTTT	CASSPRAEGTEAFF
TRBD1	TRBV19	TRBJ2-2	few	TGTGCCAGTTCGGACAGGGGGGGAGACACCGGGGAGCTGTTTTTT	CASSDRGGDTGELFF
NA	TRBV12-3/TRBV12-4	TRBJ1-2	once	TGTGCCAGCAGTGTGACCGCAGGGACCAGCTACACCTTC	CASSVTAGTSYTF
NA	TRBV28	TRBJ1-1	few	TGTGCCAGCAGTTTCCGCCAGACCGGGACTTTCTTT	CASSFRQTGTFF
TRBD1	TRBV20-1	TRBJ2-3	NA	TGCAGTGCTAAAGGACAGGGGGCTGGAGATACGCAGTATTTT	CSAKGQGAGDTQYF
NA	TRBV29-1	TRBJ2-1	NA	TGCAGCGTTGCTCAAGACGGACAGAGGAAGTTCTTC	CSVAQDGQRKFF
TRBD1	TRBV24-1	TRBJ1-2	NA	TGTGCCACCAGTGAAGGACAGGGTAGCTATGGCTACACCTTC	CATSEGQGSYGYTF